These T cell receptor beta chains were read from a single sample in a study of blood T cells in healthy people across ages. In TCRdb, the 5' RACE reads were re-called with MiXCR into one record per CDR3 protein. The sample contains some 890,000 distinct CDR3 sequences, 25% to 35% of which appear only once. These records were also assigned to another study, of T cells of mothers and their children.

Sequenced: blood. The receptor source for this set is a woman between 40 and 55 years old in good health. The CDR3 runs from the conserved cysteine through the conserved F or W. The order of the fields is J gene, D gene, V gene, clone size, CDR3 protein, CDR3 DNA. The D gene is left open where the match is weak. Expanded clones are given a class, and other clones once, few, many or no size at all.

TRBJ2-7,.,TRBV27,few,CASSLTTRPYEQYF,TGTGCCAGCAGTTTAACAACCCGACCCTACGAGCAGTACTTC
TRBJ2-5,.,TRBV7-7,many,CASSLGIRGSQETQYF,TGTGCTAGCAGCTTAGGGATTAGGGGCAGCCAAGAGACCCAGTACTTC
TRBJ2-3,.,TRBV29-1,.,CSVAVGGRSTDTQYF,TGCAGCGTCGCCGTGGGAGGCCGAAGCACAGATACGCAGTATTTT
TRBJ2-1,TRBD2,TRBV16,few,CASSQSVVRGLAGNNEQFF,TGTGCCAGCAGCCAATCGGTGGTACGGGGACTAGCGGGGAACAATGAGCAGTTCTTC
TRBJ1-2,TRBD1,TRBV5-5,few,CASSSDRDGYGYTF,TGTGCCAGCAGCTCCGACAGGGACGGCTATGGCTACACCTTC
TRBJ2-3,TRBD1,TRBV20-1,few,CSARNTGGTDTQYF,TGCAGTGCTAGAAACACAGGGGGCACAGATACGCAGTATTTT
TRBJ2-7,.,TRBV20-1,many,CSARGGLRYEQYF,TGCAGTGCTAGAGGAGGTCTAAGATACGAGCAGTACTTC
TRBJ2-5,.,TRBV2,many,CASNQVQETQYF,TGTGCCAGCAACCAGGTCCAAGAGACCCAGTACTTC
TRBJ2-1,.,TRBV19,.,CASSQLTPEDSYNEQFF,TGTGCCAGTAGTCAACTTACTCCGGAAGACTCCTACAATGAGCAGTTCTTC
TRBJ2-1,.,TRBV20-1,.,CSARDSRRGGNEQFF,TGCAGTGCTAGAGATAGTAGAAGGGGCGGAAATGAGCAGTTCTTC
TRBJ1-2,.,TRBV9,few,CASSKAQGGYTF,TGTGCCAGCAGTAAGGCCCAGGGGGGCTACACCTTC
TRBJ1-6,TRBD1,TRBV7-8,few,CASSRSRGPDSPLHF,TGTGCCAGCAGTCGGAGCAGGGGGCCAGATTCACCCCTCCACTTT
TRBJ2-3,TRBD1,TRBV12-3/TRBV12-4,few,CASTGIGQGSSDTQYF,TGTGCCAGCACTGGGATCGGACAGGGTAGTTCAGATACGCAGTATTTT
TRBJ2-4,TRBD2,TRBV28,few,CASSPAWGGNIQYF,TGTGCCAGCAGTCCGGCCTGGGGGGGGAACATTCAGTACTTC
TRBJ2-3,TRBD1,TRBV5-1,many,CASSSGQGKGTDTQYF,TGCGCCAGCAGCTCAGGACAGGGGAAAGGCACAGATACGCAGTATTTT
TRBJ2-7,.,TRBV18,.,CASSPNMYEQYF,TGTGCCAGCTCACCTAACATGTACGAGCAGTACTTC
TRBJ2-5,.,TRBV12-3/TRBV12-4,many,CASSLWGEETQYF,TGTGCCAGCAGTTTGTGGGGTGAGGAGACCCAGTACTTC
TRBJ2-1,.,TRBV3-1,once,CASSQVRGPNNEQFF,TGTGCCAGCAGCCAAGTCCGGGGACCGAACAATGAGCAGTTCTTC
TRBJ2-5,.,TRBV28,few,CASVLGGLQTQYF,TGTGCCAGCGTCTTGGGGGGACTCCAGACCCAGTACTTC
TRBJ2-3,.,TRBV4-3,many,CASSQDQASETDTQYF,TGCGCCAGCAGCCAAGATCAGGCTAGCGAGACAGATACGCAGTATTTT
TRBJ1-5,.,TRBV27,few,CASRTVDQPQHF,TGTGCCAGCAGAACAGTTGATCAGCCCCAGCATTTT